This T cell receptor (beta chain) was documented in a study of T cells after posttransplantation cyclophosphamide. Treatment was busulfan-fludarabine conditioning, a marrow graft, and cyclophosphamide on days +3 and +4. Notes on this clone: Its target is unknown.

Study-level points and caveats: TRB clonality was highly associated with recipient CMV seropositivity and reactivation. Later blood repertoires were often dominated by clones from the donor CD8+ memory compartment. Blood and skin or GI T cell repertoires showed limited TRB overlap.

The CDR3 sequence is 19 residues long. CDR1 PRHDT and CDR2 FYEKMQ come from the germline V gene (reference sequence). Trimming took 5 bases from V and 0 from J, leaving 23 bases between them. Using immunoSEQ multiplex PCR, the repertoire was profiled, and TCRdb retains in-frame clones only, with some absent. Among 8,500 to 13,000 clones listed, approximately 80% were seen once. This receptor was obtained from a female patient between 50 and 59 years old who received an allogeneic stem cell transplant from a related donor, was CMV-positive, and had no GVHD. These T cells may partly come from the graft donor. Sequenced here: PBMCs, sampled after allogeneic stem cell transplant with posttransplant cyclophosphamide. J is TRBJ2-1 and V is TRBV13, with a possible D match to TRBD2 (6 bases). CDR3 residues: CASSRPRLAVESSYNEQFF. The CDR3 region has the DNA TGTGCCAGCAGCCGTCCACGATTAGCGGTCGAGAGCTCCTACAATGAGCAGTTCTTC.